This T cell receptor beta chain is drawn from a study of blood T cells in healthy people across ages. The study drew donors from healthy Caucasian individuals in Russia aged about 6 to 90. PCR was performed a second time for about 7 to 12 cycles using a sample-barcoded 5' primer and a J-beta primer mix. TCRdb called the 5' RACE reads again in MiXCR, with one record for every CDR3 protein. This table holds roughly 700,000 distinct CDR3 sequences, approximately 25% found once. Study results and limitations: Researchers deemed the diversity estimates from one million T cells underestimates.

V lost 2 bases and J lost 2, with 15 bases in between. Looked up from germline, CDR1 is SEHNR and CDR2 is FQNEAQ (reference sequence). The CDR3 covers 16 residues. This clonotype appeared once. Its antigen is undetermined. The same sample was also used in a study of T cells of mothers and their children. That source reports: A few mothers and their six children, all healthy Caucasians, donated.

Sequenced sample: blood. This TCR derives from a boy between 5 and 17 years old in good health. The V and J genes are TRBV7-9 and TRBJ1-1; a possible D gene is TRBD1 (5 bases). The CDR3 region is CASSLSGWGPNTEAFF. The CDR3 nucleotides are TGTGCCAGCAGCTTAAGTGGCTGGGGACCTAACACTGAAGCTTTCTTT.